This entry lists 24 T cell receptor beta chains sequenced from one sample in a study of beta chain features in type 1 diabetes. Since all of the isolated RNA was reverse transcribed, expressed TCRB transcripts were what got sequenced. Clones were sequenced by immunoSEQ multiplex PCR, and TCRdb holds only the in-frame ones, with some missing. This repertoire shows a few hundred thousand clones, approximately 13% found once; its top ten account for 0.035% to 0.045%. The sequenced sample was naive CD4+ T cells from blood. Receptors were obtained from a man younger than 45 in good health.

This chain links TRBV7-8 with TRBJ2-5, with D maybe TRBD1 (6 bases). The ends were cut back, 4 bases at V and 5 bases at J, with 17 bases in the middle. Germline V gene lookup returns CDR1 SGHVS and CDR2 FQNEAQ. The CDR3 has 15 residues. Here the CDR3 reads CASSYRWTASETQYF. The CDR3 bases are TGTGCCAGCAGCTACCGCTGGACAGCTAGCGAGACCCAGTACTTC.

This clone appeared a few times. V and J are TRBV5-6 and TRBJ1-2; D not resolved. With 7 bases removed from V and 4 bases from J, the gap between germline ends came to 11 bases. Per germline, CDR1 SGHDT and CDR2 YYEEEE. The CDR3 totals 12 residues. The CDR3 DNA reads as TGTGCCAGCTTACGAGATACCTATGGCTACACCTTC. Protein: CASLRDTYGYTF. The full variable domain, with the rest looked up from reference TRBV5-6 and TRBJ1-2, is DAGVTQSPTHLIKTRGQQVTLRCSPKSGHDTVSWYQQALGQGPQFIFQYYEEEERQRGNFPDRFSGHQFPNYSSELNVNALLLGDSALYLCASLRDTYGYTFGSGTRLTVV.

The chain has TRBV7-6 and TRBJ2-3; the D gene is possibly TRBD1 (6 bases). The CDR3 covers 15 residues. From germline, CDR1 is SGHVS and CDR2 FNYEAQ. The germline V and J ends were trimmed by 0 bases and 6 bases, with 13 bases remaining between them. The CDR3 spells CASSLATGSWDTQYF. CDR3 sequence (DNA): TGTGCCAGCAGCTTAGCAACAGGGTCATGGGATACGCAGTATTTT.

This clone has just a few counts. The chain links TRBV19 to TRBJ2-7; 13 nucleotides match TRBD2. Germline trimming cut 7 bases from V and 2 bases from J; bases unmatched to any gene: 5. CDR1 and CDR2 (germline): LNHDA, SQIVND (reference sequence). The CDR3 is 15 residues long. CDR3 DNA sequence: TGTGCCAGTACGACTAGCGGGGGGACGCCCTACGAGCAGTACTTC. Residues: CASTTSGGTPYEQYF.

The J gene is TRBJ1-2, the V gene TRBV5-4, with D possibly being TRBD1 (5 bases). The germline CDR1 and CDR2 sequences are SGHNT and YYREEE (reference sequence). There are 13 residues in the CDR3. V was shortened by 4 bases and J by 4 bases, with 11 bases between the two germline ends. CDR3 DNA: TGTGCCAGCAGCCGACCGGGGGGCTATGGCTACACCTTC. It specifies CASSRPGGYGYTF.

The CDR3 DNA reads TGTGCCAGCAGCCCTGGACAGGGCCATTCACCCCTCCACTTT. As protein: CASSPGQGHSPLHF. The chain combines TRBV7-2 with TRBJ1-6; 8 bases are shared with TRBD1. V shed 5 bases, J shed 8 bases, and the junction held 5 bases outside the gene matches. The CDR3 has 14 amino acids. The germline V gene has CDR1 SGHTA and CDR2 FQGNSA. Combining the CDR3 with reference TRBV7-2 and TRBJ1-6 gives the whole variable domain GAGVSQSPSNKVTEKGKDVELRCDPISGHTALYWYRQSLGQGLEFLIYFQGNSAPDKSGLPSDRFSAERTGGSVSTLTIQRTQQEDSAVYLCASSPGQGHSPLHFGNGTRLTVT.

This clone was counted between two and nine times. The V call is TRBV7-9, the J call TRBJ2-6, with D possibly being TRBD1 (6 bases). Trimming pared 6 bases from V and 4 bases from J, leaving 13 bases between. Per germline, CDR1 SEHNR and CDR2 FQNEAQ (reference sequence). This CDR3 is built from 15 residues. The CDR3: CASSQQGNGANVLTF. For the CDR3, the DNA is TGTGCCAGCAGTCAACAGGGAAACGGGGCCAACGTCCTGACTTTC. The complete variable domain, with remaining parts taken from reference TRBV7-9 and TRBJ2-6, reads DTGVSQNPRHKITKRGQNVTFRCDPISEHNRLYWYRQTLGQGPEFLTYFQNEAQLEKSRLLSDRFSAERPKGSFSTLEIQRTEQGDSAMYLCASSQQGNGANVLTFGAGSRLTVL.

In this sample, this clone turned up a few times. Other DNA sequences in the same sample also yield this CDR3. The chain is built from TRBV29-1 and TRBJ2-7; D gene ambiguous. The CDR3 has 12 residues. V lost 7 bases and J 5 bases, leaving 15 bases between the germline ends. The germline gives CDR1 SQVTM, CDR2 ANQGSEA. The CDR3 DNA sequence: TGCAGCGGCGGATGGGGTCTCCACGAGCAGTACTTC. Its protein is CSGGWGLHEQYF.

The CDR3 here is CASSPQGPKNIQYF. The DNA of the CDR3 is TGTGCCAGCTCACCACAGGGACCCAAAAACATTCAGTACTTC. The V call is TRBV18, the J call TRBJ2-4, with D possibly being TRBD1 or TRBD2 (5 bases each). With 1 base removed from V and 2 bases from J, the gap between germline ends came to 6 bases. This CDR3 spans 14 amino acids. Germline-derived CDR1 and CDR2 are KGHSH and LQKENI. Together with reference TRBV18 and TRBJ2-4, the CDR3 gives the full variable domain: NAGVMQNPRHLVRRRGQEARLRCSPMKGHSHVYWYRQLPEEGLKFMVYLQKENIIDESGMPKERFSAEFPKEGPSILRIQQVVRGDSAAYFCASSPQGPKNIQYFGAGTRLSVL.

This clone was recorded a few times. The gene calls are TRBV7-2 and TRBJ1-5; possibly TRBD1 for D (5 bases). With 5 bases removed from V and 7 bases from J, the gap between germline ends came to 12 bases. This CDR3 has 13 amino acids. Germline-derived CDR1 and CDR2 are SGHTA and FQGNSA. The CDR3 here is CASSKTGGQPQHF. As DNA, the CDR3 is TGTGCCAGCAGCAAAACGGGGGGACAGCCCCAGCATTTT.

This clone has a handful of counts. The gene calls are TRBV9 and TRBJ2-5; D is unresolved. The germline V gene has CDR1 SGDLS and CDR2 YYNGEE. The CDR3 is 14 amino acids. V was trimmed by 1 base and J by 4 bases, leaving 11 bases between them. The CDR3 loop is CASSVSSVRETQYF. In DNA form, the CDR3 reads TGTGCCAGCAGCGTATCAAGTGTTCGAGAGACCCAGTACTTC. The whole variable domain, filled in from reference TRBV9 and TRBJ2-5, reads DSGVTQTPKHLITATGQRVTLRCSPRSGDLSVYWYQQSLDQGLQFLIQYYNGEERAKGNILERFSAQQFPDLHSELNLSSLELGDSALYFCASSVSSVRETQYFGPGTRLLVL.

The chain recombines TRBV5-4 with TRBJ2-3, with D perhaps TRBD2 (5 bases). CDR1 and CDR2 (germline): SGHNT, YYREEE (reference sequence). The V end lost 0 bases, the J end lost 0 bases, and 11 bases lay between the germline ends. The CDR3 runs 16 residues. CDR3 DNA: TGTGCCAGCAGCTTGGCGAGCGGAAGTAGCACAGATACGCAGTATTTT. It is translated as CASSLASGSSTDTQYF. Full variable domain (remainder filled in from reference TRBV5-4 and TRBJ2-3): ETGVTQSPTHLIKTRGQQVTLRCSSQSGHNTVSWYQQALGQGPQFIFQYYREEENGRGNFPPRFSGLQFPNYSSELNVNALELDDSALYLCASSLASGSSTDTQYFGPGTRLTVL.

In this sample, this clone turned up a few times. The chain links TRBV2 to TRBJ2-3; tentatively, D is TRBD1 (5 bases). Per germline, CDR1 SNHLY and CDR2 FYNNEI. The CDR3 is 14 amino acids. The V end lost 4 bases, the J end lost 2 bases, and 10 bases lay between the germline ends. The CDR3 DNA reads as TGTGCCAGCAGTGTAGGGGCTACCACAGATACGCAGTATTTT. It codes for CASSVGATTDTQYF. The full variable domain, rest sourced from reference TRBV2 and TRBJ2-3, is EPEVTQTPSHQVTQMGQEVILRCVPISNHLYFYWYRQILGQKVEFLVSFYNNEISEKSEIFDDQFSVERPDGSNFTLKIRSTKLEDSAMYFCASSVGATTDTQYFGPGTRLTVL.

Only a few counts were recorded for this clone. The chain links TRBV13 to TRBJ1-1; D remains ambiguous. Per germline, CDR1 PRHDT and CDR2 FYEKMQ (reference sequence). The V end was cut by 5 bases, the J end by 4 bases, with 11 bases between. The CDR3 runs 13 residues. The DNA of the CDR3 is TGTGCCAGCAGCGTACGGGTCCGCACTGAAGCTTTCTTT. Translated, it gives CASSVRVRTEAFF.

This clone was picked up many times. V gene TRBV29-1 combines with J gene TRBJ1-1; D gene ambiguous. V was shortened by 4 bases and J by 0 bases, with 9 bases between the two germline ends. Germline V CDR1 and CDR2: SQVTM, ANQGSEA. The CDR3 is 13 amino acids. The CDR3 is CSVVFRMNTEAFF. The CDR3 coding sequence is TGCAGCGTTGTCTTCAGGATGAACACTGAAGCTTTCTTT.

This clone came up a few times. This chain uses TRBV4-3 with TRBJ2-3, with 8 bases that match TRBD2. CDR3 length: 16 amino acids. Germline V gives CDR1 LGHNA, CDR2 YSLEER. V lost 0 bases to trimming and J lost 4 bases; unmatched junction nucleotides: 6. The CDR3 region has the DNA TGCGCCAGCAGCCAAGATCTTCGCGGGAGGTCAGATACGCAGTATTTT. Residues: CASSQDLRGRSDTQYF.

V usage is TRBV4-3 and J usage is TRBJ1-4; 10 positions agree with TRBD1. Trimming took 0 bases from V and 7 from J; bases not matched to a gene: 23. The germline V gene encodes CDR1 LGHNA and CDR2 YSLEER. The CDR3 is made up of 22 amino acids. CDR3: CASSQDIRRSGQGMRLGEKLFF. The DNA of the CDR3 is TGCGCCAGCAGCCAAGATATTCGTAGGTCGGGACAGGGGATGCGCCTGGGTGAAAAACTGTTTTTT.

The chain is built from TRBV14 and TRBJ1-1, with D unclear. Trimming shortened V by 2 bases and J by 1 base, and 8 bases separated the two germline ends. Germline assignment: CDR1 SGHDN and CDR2 FVKESK. This CDR3 is built from 14 residues. The chain's CDR3 is CASSQWSGNTEAFF. CDR3 coding DNA: TGTGCCAGCAGCCAATGGTCCGGGAACACTGAAGCTTTCTTT.

This chain connects TRBV12-5 to TRBJ1-6, with D hard to call. Deletions cut 1 base from V and 6 bases from J, with 1 base between. The CDR3 totals 12 residues. Germline CDR1 and CDR2: LGHNT and FRNRAP. The CDR3 coding sequence is TGTGCTAGTGGTTTGGCTAATTCACCCCTCCACTTT. This codes for CASGLANSPLHF.

V is TRBV7-8 and J is TRBJ2-5, with D unclear. This CDR3 region has 12 residues. Between the trimmed V and J ends, which lost 5 bases and 10 bases, there was a span of 14 bases. Germline V gene lookup returns CDR1 SGHVS and CDR2 FQNEAQ. The CDR3 reads CASSPIKLHQYF. The CDR3, as DNA: TGTGCCAGCAGCCCGATCAAGCTTCACCAGTACTTC.

The V call is TRBV29-1, the J call TRBJ1-4; D is perhaps TRBD1 (5 bases). The germline V gene has CDR1 SQVTM and CDR2 ANQGSEA. The CDR3 runs to 16 residues. The V and J ends lost 7 bases and 2 bases respectively, with 20 bases between them. The CDR3 DNA reads as TGCAGCGCCACCCAACGGGACTTTGGCACTAATGAAAAACTGTTTTTT. Its translation is CSATQRDFGTNEKLFF.

The chain joins TRBV4-1 to TRBJ2-5; 9 nucleotides line up with TRBD1. The ends lost 2 bases at V and 7 bases at J; junction bases unmatched: 8. The CDR3 loop spans 15 amino acids. Germline CDR1 and CDR2: MGHRA and YSYEKL. The DNA of the CDR3 is TGCGCCAGCAGCCAATTGGACAGGGGCTCGGGGACCCAGTACTTC. Protein product: CASSQLDRGSGTQYF.

This sequence joins TRBV5-1 and TRBJ1-2; perhaps TRBD1 as D (6 bases). This CDR3 spans 14 amino acids. CDR1 and CDR2 (germline): SGHRS, YFSETQ. With 0 bases removed from V and 7 bases from J, the gap between germline ends came to 13 bases. CDR3 nucleotide sequence: TGCGCCAGCAGCTTGGGGACAGACCTGGGTGGCTACACCTTC. Translated: CASSLGTDLGGYTF.

In this sample, this clone turned up a few times. The chain combines TRBV20-1 with TRBJ2-1; perhaps TRBD1 as D (6 bases). CDR3 length: 11 amino acids. Trimming cost V 8 bases and J 10 bases, with 15 bases left between them. Germline V CDR1 and CDR2: DFQATT, SNEGSKA (reference sequence). This CDR3 reads CSPTRTGEQFF. CDR3 bases: TGCAGTCCAACCCGTACAGGGGAGCAGTTCTTC.